The 16 T cell receptor beta chains given below trace back to one sample, sequenced in a study of blood T cell repertoires in COVID-19. Libraries were prepared by immunoSEQ multiplex PCR; TCRdb keeps only in-frame clonotypes and omits some of them. Of 90,000 to 110,000 clones in the sample, around 80% were seen once. Input material: peripheral blood. These receptors were taken from a woman aged 80 or older with active or convalescent COVID-19.

The genes are TRBV19 and TRBJ2-1; TRBD2 matches 15 bases. This CDR3 region has 17 residues. Trimming took 5 bases from V and 6 from J; bases not matched to a gene: 8. CDR1 is LNHDA, CDR2 SQIVND, per germline (reference sequence). The CDR3 reads CASSLGTSGRRGNEQFF. CDR3 sequence (DNA): TGTGCCAGTAGTCTGGGGACTAGCGGGAGGCGGGGCAATGAGCAGTTCTTC.

The chain recombines TRBV7-9 with TRBJ2-7; 7 nucleotides align to TRBD2. The CDR3 is made up of 14 amino acids. The junction had 5 bases not matched to a gene; V was cut back by 5 bases and J by 1 base. Germline loops: CDR1 SEHNR, CDR2 FQNEAQ (reference sequence). The CDR3 DNA reads TGTGCCAGCAGCGATAGCGGGCTTTCCTACGAGCAGTACTTC. It translates to CASSDSGLSYEQYF.

This clone was detected many times. This sequence joins TRBV19 and TRBJ1-1; a possible D gene is TRBD1 (6 bases). CDR3 size: 15 residues. CDR1 and CDR2 from the germline V gene are LNHDA and SQIVND (reference sequence). V shed 4 bases and J shed 1 base, with 13 bases lying between them. The CDR3 here is CASSTRQAGNTEAFF. The CDR3 bases are TGTGCCAGTAGTACTAGACAGGCCGGGAACACTGAAGCTTTCTTT.

The chain joins TRBV28 to TRBJ2-1; possibly TRBD2 for D (5 bases). Trimming stripped 6 bases from V and 0 bases from J, with 12 bases between. Germline loops: CDR1 MDHEN, CDR2 SYDVKM. The CDR3 has 15 amino acids. The CDR3 region is CASRQTGSSYNEQFF. CDR3 coding DNA: TGTGCCAGCAGACAGACTGGGAGCTCCTACAATGAGCAGTTCTTC.

This rearrangement joins TRBV28 to TRBJ1-6, with D possibly being TRBD1 (5 bases). Germline V CDR1 and CDR2: MDHEN, SYDVKM. CDR3 length: 17 amino acids. V shed 7 bases and J shed 7 bases, with 23 bases lying between them. In DNA, the CDR3 is TGTGCCAGCAAAATTGGGGGGGGTTTAATTTGGAATTCACCCCTCCACTTT. It specifies CASKIGGGLIWNSPLHF.

The rearrangement uses TRBV7-9 and TRBJ2-7, with 11 bases that match TRBD2. Germline CDR1 SEHNR, CDR2 FQNEAQ (reference sequence). Trimming at V came to 5 bases and at J to 4 bases, leaving 7 bases not matched to a gene. The CDR3 totals 15 residues. The CDR3 loop is CASSELAGVSYEQYF. For the CDR3, the DNA is TGTGCCAGCAGCGAACTAGCGGGAGTAAGTTACGAGCAGTACTTC. Full variable domain (missing parts from reference TRBV7-9 and TRBJ2-7): DTGVSQNPRHKITKRGQNVTFRCDPISEHNRLYWYRQTLGQGPEFLTYFQNEAQLEKSRLLSDRFSAERPKGSFSTLEIQRTEQGDSAMYLCASSELAGVSYEQYFGPGTRLTVT.

The chain joins TRBV2 to TRBJ2-1; 9 bases align to TRBD2. This CDR3 is built from 14 residues. Per germline, CDR1 SNHLY and CDR2 FYNNEI. Losses at the gene ends were 5 bases for V and 5 bases for J; bases not matched to a gene: 4. The DNA for the CDR3 is TGTGCCAGCAGTACTAGCGGGCATGACAATGAGCAGTTCTTC. Protein sequence: CASSTSGHDNEQFF.

The V and J genes are TRBV2 and TRBJ1-2, with unresolved D. The germline gives CDR1 SNHLY, CDR2 FYNNEI. The V and J ends lost 2 bases and 1 base respectively, with 8 bases between them. The CDR3 extends over 14 amino acids. The DNA for the CDR3 is TGTGCCAGCAGTGAAACAGTCAATAACTATGGCTACACCTTC. This encodes CASSETVNNYGYTF.

The J gene is TRBJ2-2, the V gene TRBV10-1; TRBD1 agrees at 8 bases. The CDR3 totals 13 residues. The ends lost 4 bases at V and 7 bases at J; junction bases unmatched: 2. Germline V gene lookup returns CDR1 WNHNN and CDR2 SYGVQD (reference sequence). CDR3 amino acids: CASSGQGFGELFF. CDR3 DNA: TGCGCCAGCAGTGGACAGGGGTTCGGGGAGCTGTTTTTT.

This chain connects TRBV15 to TRBJ2-7; TRBD1 agrees at 7 bases. Germline V gene sequence: CDR1 LNHNV, CDR2 YYDKDF (reference sequence). CDR3 length: 17 amino acids. V gave up 5 bases and J gave up 0 bases; unmatched junction bases: 13. Written as DNA, the CDR3 is TGTGCCACCAGCGGACGACAGGGAGCGACTCCCTCCTACGAGCAGTACTTC. Its protein is CATSGRQGATPSYEQYF.

The rearrangement links TRBV3-1 (or the pseudogene TRBV3-2) to TRBJ2-3; D is possibly TRBD1 (5 bases). The CDR3 has 17 residues. V lost 2 bases and J 1 base, leaving 16 bases between the germline ends. Germline values: CDR1 LGHDT, CDR2 YNNKEL (reference sequence). CDR3 nucleotide sequence: TGTGCCAGCAGCCAATTGATCCGGGTAGGGGGCACAGATACGCAGTATTTT. Its protein product is CASSQLIRVGGTDTQYF.

The genes are TRBV5-6 and TRBJ1-5, with a possible D match to TRBD1 (5 bases). From germline, CDR1 is SGHDT and CDR2 YYEEEE. The CDR3 consists of 16 residues. Trimming stripped 0 bases from V and 4 bases from J, with 14 bases between. CDR3 DNA: TGTGCCAGCAGCTTGGCCGTAGGACGGGGGAATCAGCCCCAGCATTTT. It is translated as CASSLAVGRGNQPQHF.

This clone has only one observation. The chain employs TRBV19 and TRBJ2-5, with 7 bases identical to TRBD1. This CDR3 region has 15 residues. Germline V CDR1 and CDR2: LNHDA, SQIVND (reference sequence). J lost 0 bases, V lost 5 bases, and 6 bases had no gene match. In nucleotides, the CDR3 is TGTGCCAGTAGTTCCAGACAGGGTTACCAAGAGACCCAGTACTTC. It encodes CASSSRQGYQETQYF.

The chain combines TRBV4-2 with TRBJ2-3, with TRBD2 matching 9 bases. The V gene end was trimmed by 5 bases and the J gene end by 0 bases; junction bases not matched to a gene: 6. The CDR3 length is 16 residues. CDR1 is LGHNA and CDR2 is YNFKEQ in the germline V gene. The CDR3 DNA is TGTGCCAGCAGCGCCCGACTAGCGGCTAGCACAGATACGCAGTATTTT. It codes for CASSARLAASTDTQYF.

This clone was counted a single time. The J gene is TRBJ2-7, the V gene TRBV19; 8 bases line up with TRBD1. Looked up from germline, CDR1 is LNHDA and CDR2 is SQIVND (reference sequence). This CDR3 is 15 amino acids long. J was trimmed by 4 bases and V by 9 bases; bases with no gene match: 14. CDR3 region: CASSRGGQAPYEQYF. The CDR3 nucleotides read TGTGCCAGCTCACGTGGGGGACAGGCCCCTTACGAGCAGTACTTC.

This sequence joins TRBV24-1 and TRBJ1-5; D is perhaps TRBD1 (6 bases). Germline-derived CDR1 and CDR2 are KGHDR and SFDVKD. The CDR3 covers 15 residues. V lost 5 bases, J lost 4 bases, and 14 bases lay in between. The CDR3 sequence is CATSGPTGSNQPQHF. The DNA of the CDR3 is TGTGCCACCAGTGGCCCGACAGGCAGTAATCAGCCCCAGCATTTT.